This TCR beta chain was sequenced for a study of identical twins. Study-wide results and limits: Cord blood beta clonotypes that were abundant carried fewer insertions, and memory repertoires showed no such trend.

TCRdb recomputed calls from the 5' RACE reads with MiXCR, one row per CDR3 protein. The repertoire includes about 700,000 distinct CDR3 sequences, 8.6% of them detected once, and around 0.98% sits in the top ten. The CDR3 covers 15 residues. V dropped 6 bases and J dropped 2 bases, with 16 bases sitting between them. This clonotype was detected ten times or more. Its antigen remains unidentified. These data are also associated with another study on yellow fever vaccine responses in identical twins.

The sequence derives from a woman between 18 and 30 years old in good health. Specimen: PBMCs. This chain joins TRBV12-3 or TRBV12-4 and TRBJ1-2; D ambiguous. The CDR3 bases are TGTGCCAGCAGCCGAGACACCTTGGGGAACTATGGCTACACCTTC. This encodes CASSRDTLGNYGYTF.